This passage covers 7 T cell receptor beta chains from one sample sequenced in a study of CD8 T cells in ankylosing spondylitis. Findings of the study overall: A motif of roughly eight highly homologous TCR beta variants was seen as apparently characteristic of ankylosing spondylitis blood.

TCRdb ran MiXCR on the 5' RACE reads and lists one entry per CDR3 protein. The sample gives some 130,000 distinct CDR3 sequences, more than 15% of which show up once; roughly 30% is in the top ten. Their target antigens are unknown. The sample was blood, either unsorted or a sorted T cell fraction (not recorded which). The source is a male donor with ankylosing spondylitis.

The chain has TRBV9 and TRBJ2-1, with a possible D match to TRBD1 (6 bases). CDR1 is SGDLS and CDR2 is YYNGEE in the germline V gene. With 4 bases removed from V and 3 bases from J, the gap between germline ends came to 14 bases. The CDR3 extends over 15 amino acids. The CDR3 sequence: CASSPQLGGYNEQFF. Written as DNA, the CDR3 is TGTGCCAGCAGCCCTCAGTTAGGGGGCTACAATGAGCAGTTCTTC.

This chain uses TRBV7-8 with TRBJ2-1; no clear D. Trimming took 4 bases from V and 4 from J, leaving 11 bases between them. Germline V gene sequence: CDR1 SGHVS, CDR2 FQNEAQ. The CDR3 covers 14 residues. The CDR3 nucleotides are TGTGCCAGCAGCTCCTATACAGCTTACAATGAGCAGTTCTTC. Translation: CASSSYTAYNEQFF.

This clonotype has more than one count but fewer than ten. This rearrangement joins TRBV2 to TRBJ2-1; perhaps TRBD1 as D (6 bases). V lost 7 bases and J lost 8, with 21 bases in between. CDR3 length equals 15 residues. The V gene's germline CDR1 is SNHLY and CDR2 FYNNEI. The CDR3 loop is CASINVPHGGYEQFF. The DNA for the CDR3 is TGTGCCAGCATAAACGTACCTCATGGGGGCTATGAGCAGTTCTTC.

The chain is built from TRBV6-2 or TRBV6-3 and TRBJ1-1; D may be TRBD1 (6 bases). V was trimmed by 6 bases and J by 2 bases, leaving 16 bases between them. Germline CDR1 is MNHEY and CDR2 is SVGEGT. The CDR3 consists of 15 residues. CDR3 region: CASSAPGHPNTEAFF. The CDR3 nucleotides are TGTGCCAGCAGCGCTCCGGGACACCCAAACACTGAAGCTTTCTTT.

The gene calls are TRBV7-8 and TRBJ2-3; the D gene is possibly TRBD2 (6 bases). CDR3 length equals 16 residues. CDR1 is SGHVS, CDR2 FQNEAQ, per germline. The germline V and J ends were trimmed by 5 bases and 6 bases, with 21 bases remaining between them. The CDR3 sequence: CASSRELRENGDTQYF. The CDR3 DNA reads TGTGCCAGCAGCCGCGAGCTTCGGGAGAACGGGGATACGCAGTATTTT.

This clonotype was seen at least ten times. The chain couples TRBV12-3 or TRBV12-4 to TRBJ2-2; 10 bases match TRBD2. V trimming: 5 bases; J trimming: 5 bases; junction bases outside the gene matches: 2. The CDR3 is made up of 14 amino acids. The CDR3, as DNA: TGTGCCAGCAGTCCTAGCGGGAGTACCGGGGAGCTGTTTTTT. This codes for CASSPSGSTGELFF.

This clonotype has at least ten counts. The chain has TRBV5-1 and TRBJ2-2; D remains unclear. This CDR3 spans 15 amino acids. The V end was cut by 2 bases, the J end by 4 bases, with 12 bases between. CDR1 is SGHRS and CDR2 is YFSETQ in the germline V gene. The CDR3 DNA follows: TGCGCCAGCAGCTTTACAGCCGCCGTCACCGGGGAGCTGTTTTTT. Protein: CASSFTAAVTGELFF.